This entry lists 3 T cell receptor beta chains sequenced from one sample in a study of CD8 T cells in Susac syndrome. Reverse transcription of roughly 0.5 to 1 ug RNA was carried out with random hexamers. MiXCR, applied by TCRdb to the immunoSEQ multiplex PCR reads, yields one record per CDR3 protein. The sample records roughly 130,000 distinct CDR3 sequences, nearly 95% being singletons. What was sequenced was CD4+ T cells from PBMCs. All receptors derive from a human donor in good health.

The V and J genes are TRBV6-5 and TRBJ2-5, with TRBD2 matching over 7 bases. The length of the CDR3 is 14 residues. The V segment lost 6 bases and the J segment 1 base; nucleotides outside the gene matches: 5. Germline V gene data show CDR1 as MNHEY and CDR2 as SVGAGI. CDR3 DNA sequence: TGTGCCAGCAGGCCGACTAGCTTCCAAGAGACCCAGTACTTC. It translates to CASRPTSFQETQYF.

The chain has TRBV29-1 and TRBJ2-1, with 9 nucleotides matching TRBD2. Germline assignment: CDR1 SQVTM and CDR2 ANQGSEA. Trimming at V came to 7 bases and at J to 14 bases, leaving 12 bases not matched to a gene. CDR3 length equals 12 residues. The CDR3 coding sequence is TGCAGCGCCTCCGGGACTAGCAGTCCGGAGTTCTTC. It specifies CSASGTSSPEFF.

This chain uses TRBV12-3 or TRBV12-4 with TRBJ2-7; the match to TRBD1 covers 10 bases. This CDR3 contains 16 residues. V lost 5 bases to trimming and J lost 8 bases; unmatched junction nucleotides: 15. CDR3 nucleotides: TGTGCCAGCAGTAGAAGAACCGGGACAGGGGCTCTCAAGCAGTACTTC. This sequence encodes CASSRRTGTGALKQYF.